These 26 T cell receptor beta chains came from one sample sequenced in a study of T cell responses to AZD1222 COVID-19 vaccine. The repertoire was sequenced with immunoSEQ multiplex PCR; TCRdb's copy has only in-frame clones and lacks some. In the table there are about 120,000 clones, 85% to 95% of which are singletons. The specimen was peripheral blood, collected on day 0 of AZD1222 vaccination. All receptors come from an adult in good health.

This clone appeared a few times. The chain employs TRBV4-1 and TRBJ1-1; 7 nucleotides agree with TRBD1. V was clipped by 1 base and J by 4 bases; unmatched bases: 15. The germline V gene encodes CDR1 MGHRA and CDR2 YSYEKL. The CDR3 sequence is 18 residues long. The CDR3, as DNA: TGCGCCAGCAGCCAAGTGTATTCCTCGGACAGGTACCTCACTGAAGCTTTCTTT. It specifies CASSQVYSSDRYLTEAFF.

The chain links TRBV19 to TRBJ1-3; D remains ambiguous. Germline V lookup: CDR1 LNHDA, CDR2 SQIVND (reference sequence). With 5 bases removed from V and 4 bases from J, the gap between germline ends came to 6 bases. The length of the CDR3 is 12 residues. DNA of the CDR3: TGTGCCAGTAGTCCTAGCGGAAACACCATATATTTT. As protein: CASSPSGNTIYF.

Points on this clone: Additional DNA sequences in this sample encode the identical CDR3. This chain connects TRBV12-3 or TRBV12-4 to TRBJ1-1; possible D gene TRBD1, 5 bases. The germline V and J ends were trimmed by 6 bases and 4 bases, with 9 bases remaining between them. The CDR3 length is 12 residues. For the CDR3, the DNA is TGTGCCAGCAGCCTAGGGGTCACTGAAGCTTTCTTT. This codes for CASSLGVTEAFF.

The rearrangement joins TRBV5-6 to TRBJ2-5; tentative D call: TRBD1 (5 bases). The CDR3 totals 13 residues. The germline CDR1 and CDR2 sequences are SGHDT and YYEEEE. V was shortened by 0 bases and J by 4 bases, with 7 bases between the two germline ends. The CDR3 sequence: CASSLVGAETQYF. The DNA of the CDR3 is TGTGCCAGCAGCTTGGTAGGGGCAGAGACCCAGTACTTC.

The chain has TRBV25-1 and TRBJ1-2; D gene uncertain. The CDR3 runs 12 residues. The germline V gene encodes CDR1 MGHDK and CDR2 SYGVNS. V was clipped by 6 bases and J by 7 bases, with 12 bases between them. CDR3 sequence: CASSPISGGYTF. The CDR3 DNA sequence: TGTGCCAGCAGCCCCATAAGTGGTGGCTACACCTTC.

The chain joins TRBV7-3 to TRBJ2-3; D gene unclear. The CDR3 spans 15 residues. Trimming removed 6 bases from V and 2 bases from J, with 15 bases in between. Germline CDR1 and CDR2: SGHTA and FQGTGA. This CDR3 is CASRSGPRPTDTQYF. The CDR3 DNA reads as TGTGCCAGCAGAAGTGGGCCCAGGCCCACAGATACGCAGTATTTT.

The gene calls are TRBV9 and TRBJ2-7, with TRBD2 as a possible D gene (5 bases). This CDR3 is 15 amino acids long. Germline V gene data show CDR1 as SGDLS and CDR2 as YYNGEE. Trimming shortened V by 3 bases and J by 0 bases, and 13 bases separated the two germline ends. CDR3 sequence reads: CASSGGSLYSYEQYF. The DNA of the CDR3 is TGTGCCAGCAGCGGCGGGTCTCTCTACTCCTACGAGCAGTACTTC.

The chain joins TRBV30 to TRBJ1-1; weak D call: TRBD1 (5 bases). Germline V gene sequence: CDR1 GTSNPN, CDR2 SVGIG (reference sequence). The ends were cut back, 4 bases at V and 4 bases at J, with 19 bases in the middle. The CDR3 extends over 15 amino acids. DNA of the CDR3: TGTGCCTGGACCCACGAGTCTGTGGGGGGCACTGAAGCTTTCTTT. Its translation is CAWTHESVGGTEAFF.

The CDR3 DNA reads TGTGCCTGGAAGGCGGGAGGGCCAATCTCTGGAAACACCATATATTTT. It yields the protein CAWKAGGPISGNTIYF. The chain uses TRBV30 and TRBJ1-3; D gene uncertain. This CDR3 has 16 amino acids. V lost 4 bases and J lost 0, with 16 bases in between. CDR1 and CDR2 from the germline V gene are GTSNPN and SVGIG (reference sequence).

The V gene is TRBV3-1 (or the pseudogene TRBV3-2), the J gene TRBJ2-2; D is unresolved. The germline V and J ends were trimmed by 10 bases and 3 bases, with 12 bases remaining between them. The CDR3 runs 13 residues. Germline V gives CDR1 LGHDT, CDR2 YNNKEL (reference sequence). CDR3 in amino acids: CAIRSRHTGELFF. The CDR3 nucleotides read TGTGCCATCCGAAGTAGGCACACCGGGGAGCTGTTTTTT.

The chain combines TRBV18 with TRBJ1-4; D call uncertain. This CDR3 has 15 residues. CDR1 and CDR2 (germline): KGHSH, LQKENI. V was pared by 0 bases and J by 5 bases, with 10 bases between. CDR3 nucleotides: TGTGCCAGCTCACCACCCGCGGGCAGGAATGAAAAACTGTTTTTT. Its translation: CASSPPAGRNEKLFF.

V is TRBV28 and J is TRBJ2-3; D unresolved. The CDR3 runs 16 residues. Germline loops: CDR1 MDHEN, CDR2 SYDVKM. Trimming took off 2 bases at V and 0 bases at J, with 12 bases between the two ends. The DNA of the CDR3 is TGTGCCAGCAGTTTAGGGCTCCGAGTAAGCACAGATACGCAGTATTTT. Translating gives CASSLGLRVSTDTQYF. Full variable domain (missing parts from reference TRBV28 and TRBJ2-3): DVKVTQSSRYLVKRTGEKVFLECVQDMDHENMFWYRQDPGLGLRLIYFSYDVKMKEKGDIPEGYSVSREKKERFSLILESASTNQTSMYLCASSLGLRVSTDTQYFGPGTRLTVL.

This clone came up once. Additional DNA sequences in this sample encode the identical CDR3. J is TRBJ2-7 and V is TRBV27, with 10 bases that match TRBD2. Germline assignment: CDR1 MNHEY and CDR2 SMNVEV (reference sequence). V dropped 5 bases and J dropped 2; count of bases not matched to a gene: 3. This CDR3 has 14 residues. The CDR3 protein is CASSRTSGTYEQYF. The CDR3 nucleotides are TGTGCCAGCAGTAGGACTAGCGGAACCTACGAGCAGTACTTC.

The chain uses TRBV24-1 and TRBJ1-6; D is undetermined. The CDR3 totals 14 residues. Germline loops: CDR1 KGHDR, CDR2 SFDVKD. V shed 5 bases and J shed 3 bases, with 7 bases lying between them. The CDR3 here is CATSAHRYNSPLHF. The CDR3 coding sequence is TGTGCCACCAGTGCTCACCGCTATAATTCACCCCTCCACTTT.

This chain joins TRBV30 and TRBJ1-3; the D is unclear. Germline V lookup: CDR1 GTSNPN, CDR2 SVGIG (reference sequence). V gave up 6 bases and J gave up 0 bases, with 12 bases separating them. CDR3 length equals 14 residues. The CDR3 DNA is TGTGCCTGCAGCGGACCGCGCTCTGGAAACACCATATATTTT. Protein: CACSGPRSGNTIYF.

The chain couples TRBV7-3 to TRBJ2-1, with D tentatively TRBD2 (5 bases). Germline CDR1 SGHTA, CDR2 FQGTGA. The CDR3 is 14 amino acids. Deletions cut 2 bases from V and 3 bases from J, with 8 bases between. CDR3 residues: CASSLSRDYNEQFF. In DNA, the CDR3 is TGTGCCAGCAGCTTATCCCGGGACTACAATGAGCAGTTCTTC.

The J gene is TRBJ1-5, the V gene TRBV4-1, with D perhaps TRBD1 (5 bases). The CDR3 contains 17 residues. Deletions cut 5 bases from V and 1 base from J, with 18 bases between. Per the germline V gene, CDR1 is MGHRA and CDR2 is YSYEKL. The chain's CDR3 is CASSLLNGGGSNQPQHF. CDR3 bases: TGCGCCAGCAGCTTACTAAACGGGGGAGGGAGCAATCAGCCCCAGCATTTT.

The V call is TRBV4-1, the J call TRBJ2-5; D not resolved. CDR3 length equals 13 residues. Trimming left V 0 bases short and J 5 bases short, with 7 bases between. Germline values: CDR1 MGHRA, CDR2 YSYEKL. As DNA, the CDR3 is TGCGCCAGCAGCCAAGATCTGGAGGAGACCCAGTACTTC. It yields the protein CASSQDLEETQYF.

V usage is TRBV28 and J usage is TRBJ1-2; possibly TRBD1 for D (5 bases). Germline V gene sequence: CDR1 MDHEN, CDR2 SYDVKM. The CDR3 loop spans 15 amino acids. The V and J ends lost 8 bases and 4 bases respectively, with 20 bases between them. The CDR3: CASQKRDLLFYGYTF. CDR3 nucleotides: TGTGCCAGCCAGAAAAGGGACCTCTTATTCTATGGCTACACCTTC.

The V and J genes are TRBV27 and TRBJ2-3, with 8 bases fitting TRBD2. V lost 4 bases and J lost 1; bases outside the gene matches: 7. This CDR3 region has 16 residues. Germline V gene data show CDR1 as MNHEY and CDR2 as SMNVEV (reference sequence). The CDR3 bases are TGTGCCAGCAGTTACGTAGCGGGAAGGCGCACAGATACGCAGTATTTT. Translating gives CASSYVAGRRTDTQYF.

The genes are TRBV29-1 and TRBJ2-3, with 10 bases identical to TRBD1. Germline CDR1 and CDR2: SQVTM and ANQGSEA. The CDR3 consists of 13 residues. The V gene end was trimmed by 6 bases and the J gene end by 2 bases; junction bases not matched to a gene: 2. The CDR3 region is CSVGTGDTDTQYF. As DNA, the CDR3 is TGCAGCGTAGGGACAGGGGACACAGATACGCAGTATTTT.

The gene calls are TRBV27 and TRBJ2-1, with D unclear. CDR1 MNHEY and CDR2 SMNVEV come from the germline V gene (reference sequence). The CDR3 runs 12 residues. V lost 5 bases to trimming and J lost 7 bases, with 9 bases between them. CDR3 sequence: CASSPYGNEQFF. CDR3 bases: TGTGCCAGCAGTCCCTATGGTAATGAGCAGTTCTTC.

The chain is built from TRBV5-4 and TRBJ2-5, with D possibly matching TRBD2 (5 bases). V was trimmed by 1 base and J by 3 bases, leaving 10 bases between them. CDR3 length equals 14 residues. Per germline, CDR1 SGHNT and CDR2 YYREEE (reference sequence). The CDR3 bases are TGTGCCAGCAGCTTGACTAGTAATAAAGAGACCCAGTACTTC. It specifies CASSLTSNKETQYF.

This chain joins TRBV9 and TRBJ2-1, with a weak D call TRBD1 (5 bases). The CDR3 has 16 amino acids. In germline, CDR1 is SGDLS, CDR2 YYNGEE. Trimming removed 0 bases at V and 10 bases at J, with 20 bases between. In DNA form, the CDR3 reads TGTGCCAGCAGCGTAGAGGTGGGTGGGGCGTTGTCGGAGCAGTTCTTC. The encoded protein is CASSVEVGGALSEQFF.

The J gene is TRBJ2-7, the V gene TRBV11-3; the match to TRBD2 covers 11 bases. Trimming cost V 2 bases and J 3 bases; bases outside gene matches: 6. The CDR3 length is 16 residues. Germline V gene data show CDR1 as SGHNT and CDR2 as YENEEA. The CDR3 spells CASSLRTSGSLYEQYF. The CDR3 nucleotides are TGTGCCAGCAGCTTAAGAACTAGCGGGAGCCTCTACGAGCAGTACTTC. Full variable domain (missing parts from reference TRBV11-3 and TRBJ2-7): EAGVVQSPRYKIIEKKQPVAFWCNPISGHNTLYWYLQNLGQGPELLIRYENEEAVDDSQLPKDRFSAERLKGVDSTLKIQPAELGDSAVYLCASSLRTSGSLYEQYFGPGTRLTVT.

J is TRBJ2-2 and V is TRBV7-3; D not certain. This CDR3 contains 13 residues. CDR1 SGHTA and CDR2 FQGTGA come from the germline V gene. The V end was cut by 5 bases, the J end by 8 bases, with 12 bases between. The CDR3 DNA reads TGTGCCAGCAGCGCCCCCCCGTGGGGGGAGCTGTTTTTT. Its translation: CASSAPPWGELFF.